The clone carrying this T cell receptor (beta chain) showed up many times. No antigen is known for it. These data come from a study of T cells in Graves' hyperthyroidism and ophthalmopathy. Germline V gives CDR1 PRHDT, CDR2 FYEKMQ (reference sequence). V lost 2 bases to trimming and J lost 2 bases, with 12 bases between them. CDR3 length equals 15 residues. RNA transcripts provided the source from which TCR beta CDR3 regions were amplified. The TCR CDR3 first-round RT-PCR relied on the HTBI primer set. One entry per CDR3 protein, called by TCRdb with MiXCR from the multiplex PCR reads. Among around 420,000 distinct CDR3 sequences, approximately 14% were seen once, and the ten largest hold about 5%. General study points: A 13 V-J model separated ophthalmopathy from stable hyperthyroidism.

For Graves' hyperthyroidism to be stable, ophthalmopathy could not progress within 18 months. Uncontrolled infection, other autoimmune disease, pregnancy and lactation each barred patients from inclusion. Orbital computed tomography, thyroid ultrasound, serum thyroxine and TRAb, and clinical symptoms together informed the diagnoses. The TCR originated in a woman aged 18-29 years with Graves' hyperthyroidism. The chain combines TRBV13 with TRBJ1-2; the D is unclear. Sequences were obtained from blood. The CDR3 reads CASSLQAGFNYGYTF. The DNA of the CDR3 is TGTGCCAGCAGCTTACAGGCAGGCTTCAACTATGGCTACACCTTC.